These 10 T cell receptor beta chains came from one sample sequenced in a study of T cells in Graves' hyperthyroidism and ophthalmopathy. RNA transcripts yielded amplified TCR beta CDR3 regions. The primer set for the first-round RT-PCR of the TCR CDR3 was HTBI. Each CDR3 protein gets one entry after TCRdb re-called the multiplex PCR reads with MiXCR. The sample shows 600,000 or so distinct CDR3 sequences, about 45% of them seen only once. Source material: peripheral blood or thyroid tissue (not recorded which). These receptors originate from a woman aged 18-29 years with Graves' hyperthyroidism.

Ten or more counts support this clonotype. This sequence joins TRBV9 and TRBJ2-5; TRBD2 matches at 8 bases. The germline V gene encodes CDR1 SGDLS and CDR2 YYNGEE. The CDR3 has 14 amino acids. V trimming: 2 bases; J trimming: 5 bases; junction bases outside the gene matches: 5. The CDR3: CASSVTGGRETQYF. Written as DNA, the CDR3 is TGTGCCAGCAGCGTTACGGGAGGGAGGGAGACCCAGTACTTC.

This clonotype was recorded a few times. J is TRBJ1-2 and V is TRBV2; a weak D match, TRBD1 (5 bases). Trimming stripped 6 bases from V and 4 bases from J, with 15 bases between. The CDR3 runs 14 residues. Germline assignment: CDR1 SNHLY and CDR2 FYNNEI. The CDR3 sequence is CASSRTRGSYGYTF. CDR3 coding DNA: TGTGCCAGCAGCCGGACAAGAGGTAGCTATGGCTACACCTTC.

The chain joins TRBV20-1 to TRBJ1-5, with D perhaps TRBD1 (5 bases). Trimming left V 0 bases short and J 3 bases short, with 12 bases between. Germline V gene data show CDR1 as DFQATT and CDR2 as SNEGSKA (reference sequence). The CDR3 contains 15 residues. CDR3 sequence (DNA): TGCAGTGCTAGAGATCAGGGCAGCTCCAATCAGCCCCAGCATTTT. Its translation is CSARDQGSSNQPQHF.

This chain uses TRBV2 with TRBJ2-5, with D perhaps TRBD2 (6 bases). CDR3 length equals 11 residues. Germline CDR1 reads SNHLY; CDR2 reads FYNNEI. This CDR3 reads CSIEGGETQYF. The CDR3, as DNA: TGTTCCATTGAGGGAGGAGAGACCCAGTACTTC.

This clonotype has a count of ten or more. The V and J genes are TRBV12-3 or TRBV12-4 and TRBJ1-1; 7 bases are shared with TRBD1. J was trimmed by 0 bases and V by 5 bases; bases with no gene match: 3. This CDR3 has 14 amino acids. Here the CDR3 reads CASSQDRMNTEAFF. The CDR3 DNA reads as TGTGCCAGCAGTCAGGACAGGATGAACACTGAAGCTTTCTTT.

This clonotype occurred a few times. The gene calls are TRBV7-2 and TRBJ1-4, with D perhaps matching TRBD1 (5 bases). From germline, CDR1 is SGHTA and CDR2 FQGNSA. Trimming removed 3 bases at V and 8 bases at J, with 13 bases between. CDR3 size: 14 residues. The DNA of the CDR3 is TGTGCCAGCAGCTTGGCAGGGAGGGAGGAAAAACTGTTTTTT. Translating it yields CASSLAGREEKLFF.

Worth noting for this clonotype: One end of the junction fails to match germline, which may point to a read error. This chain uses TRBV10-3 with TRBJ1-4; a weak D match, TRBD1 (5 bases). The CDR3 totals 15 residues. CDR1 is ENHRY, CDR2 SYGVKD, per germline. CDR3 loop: CASSEGEDGNEKLFF. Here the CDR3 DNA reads TGTGCCAGCAGTGAAGGGGAGGACGGAAATGAAAAACTGTTTTTT.

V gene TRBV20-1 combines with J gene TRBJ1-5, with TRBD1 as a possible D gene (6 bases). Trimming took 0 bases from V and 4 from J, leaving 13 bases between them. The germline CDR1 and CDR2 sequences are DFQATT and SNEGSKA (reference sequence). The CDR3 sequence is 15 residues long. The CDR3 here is CSARDFGGENQPQHF. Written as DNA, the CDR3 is TGCAGTGCTAGAGATTTCGGGGGCGAGAATCAGCCCCAGCATTTT.

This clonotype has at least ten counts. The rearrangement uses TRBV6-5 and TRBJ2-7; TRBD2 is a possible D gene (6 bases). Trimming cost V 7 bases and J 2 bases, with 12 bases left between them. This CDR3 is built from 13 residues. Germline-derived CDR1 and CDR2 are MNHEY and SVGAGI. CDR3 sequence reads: CASIKGGTYEQYF. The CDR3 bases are TGTGCCAGCATTAAGGGCGGGACCTACGAGCAGTACTTC.

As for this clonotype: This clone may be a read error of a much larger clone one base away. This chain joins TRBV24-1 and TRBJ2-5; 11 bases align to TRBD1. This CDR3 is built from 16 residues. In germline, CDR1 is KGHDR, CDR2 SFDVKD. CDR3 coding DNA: TGTGCCAGCAGTGATTGGACAGGGGGCGAGCAAGAGACCCAGTACTTC. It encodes CASSDWTGGEQETQYF.